What follows is one TCR beta chain and its context. TCRdb re-called the 5' RACE reads and gives one entry per CDR3 protein, without DNA. The sample totals approximately 140,000 distinct CDR3 sequences. The sample originates from a study of monozygotic twins with inflammatory bowel disease. No T cells were sorted before total RNA was taken from whole blood. The V gene's germline CDR1 is SGHRS and CDR2 YFSETQ. The CDR3 length is 15 residues. This chain connects TRBV5-1 to TRBJ2-3; TCRdb's D call of TRBD2 is untestable without DNA. The TCR sequence derives from a human donor with ulcerative colitis or Crohn's disease, or a healthy co-twin of an affected twin (not recorded which). The material sequenced was blood. CDR3 region: CASSNSGTSGDTQYF. Based on the CDR3 plus reference TRBV5-1 and TRBJ2-3, the full variable domain is KAGVTQTPRYLIKTRGQQVTLSCSPISGHRSVSWYQQTPGQGLQFLFEYFSETQRNKGNFPGRFSGRQFSNSRSEMNVSTLELGDSALYLCASSNSGTSGDTQYFGPGTRLTVL.